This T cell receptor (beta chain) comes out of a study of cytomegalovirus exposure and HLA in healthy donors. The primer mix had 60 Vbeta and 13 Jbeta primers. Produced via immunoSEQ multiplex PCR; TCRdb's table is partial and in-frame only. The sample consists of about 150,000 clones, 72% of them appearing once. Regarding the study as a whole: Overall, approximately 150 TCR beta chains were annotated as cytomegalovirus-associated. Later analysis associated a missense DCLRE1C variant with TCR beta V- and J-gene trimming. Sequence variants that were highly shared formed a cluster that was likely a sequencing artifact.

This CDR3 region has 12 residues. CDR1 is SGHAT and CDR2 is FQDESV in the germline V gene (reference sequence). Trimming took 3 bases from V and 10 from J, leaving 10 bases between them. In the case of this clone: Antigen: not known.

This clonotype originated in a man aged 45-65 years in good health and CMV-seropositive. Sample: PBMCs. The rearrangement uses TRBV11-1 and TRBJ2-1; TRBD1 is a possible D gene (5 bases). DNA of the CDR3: TGTGCCAGCAGCTTCTCAGGGCGCGAGCAGTTCTTC. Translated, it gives CASSFSGREQFF.